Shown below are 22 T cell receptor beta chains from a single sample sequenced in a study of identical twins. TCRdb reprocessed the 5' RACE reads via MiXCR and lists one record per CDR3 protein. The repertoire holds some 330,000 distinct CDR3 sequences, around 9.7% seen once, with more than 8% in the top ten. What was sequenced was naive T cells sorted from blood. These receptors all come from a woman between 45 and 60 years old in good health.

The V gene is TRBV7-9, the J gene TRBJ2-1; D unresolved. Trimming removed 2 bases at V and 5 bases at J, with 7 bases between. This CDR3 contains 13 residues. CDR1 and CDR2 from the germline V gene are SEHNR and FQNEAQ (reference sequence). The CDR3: CASSLTEDNEQFF. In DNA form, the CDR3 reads TGTGCCAGCAGCTTAACCGAGGACAATGAGCAGTTCTTC.

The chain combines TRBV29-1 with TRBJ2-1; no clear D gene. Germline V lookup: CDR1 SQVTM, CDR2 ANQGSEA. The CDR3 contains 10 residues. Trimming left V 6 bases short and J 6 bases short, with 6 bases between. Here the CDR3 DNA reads TGCAGCGTGCGGTTCAATGAGCAGTTCTTC. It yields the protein CSVRFNEQFF.

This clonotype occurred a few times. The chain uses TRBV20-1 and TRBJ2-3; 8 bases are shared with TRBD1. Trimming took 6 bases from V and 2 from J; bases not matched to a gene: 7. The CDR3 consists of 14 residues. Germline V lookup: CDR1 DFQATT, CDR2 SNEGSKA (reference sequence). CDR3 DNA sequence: TGCAGTGCAAGCCGACAGGGGACCACAGATACGCAGTATTTT. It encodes CSASRQGTTDTQYF.

CDR3 DNA sequence: TGCAGTGCTAGAGAGGCGGGGGCGCAGCCCCAGCATTTT. Amino acids: CSAREAGAQPQHF. This chain links TRBV20-1 with TRBJ1-5, with D perhaps TRBD1 (6 bases). Germline CDR1 reads DFQATT; CDR2 reads SNEGSKA (reference sequence). The CDR3 sequence is 13 residues long. V lost 0 bases and J lost 7, with 10 bases in between.

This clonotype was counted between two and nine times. CDR3 amino acids: CAWSVQGEQFF. As DNA, the CDR3 is TGTGCCTGGAGTGTCCAGGGCGAGCAGTTCTTC. The rearrangement uses TRBV30 and TRBJ2-1; the D gene is possibly TRBD1 (5 bases). The V gene's germline CDR1 is GTSNPN and CDR2 SVGIG (reference sequence). V gave up 0 bases and J gave up 10 bases, with 7 bases separating them. The CDR3 contains 11 residues.

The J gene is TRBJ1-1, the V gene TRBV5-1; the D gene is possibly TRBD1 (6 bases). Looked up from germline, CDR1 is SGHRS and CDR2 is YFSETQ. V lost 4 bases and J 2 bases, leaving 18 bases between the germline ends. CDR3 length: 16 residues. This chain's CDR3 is CASSASGRGLNTEAFF. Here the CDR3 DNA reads TGCGCCAGCAGCGCAAGTGGCAGGGGACTAAACACTGAAGCTTTCTTT.

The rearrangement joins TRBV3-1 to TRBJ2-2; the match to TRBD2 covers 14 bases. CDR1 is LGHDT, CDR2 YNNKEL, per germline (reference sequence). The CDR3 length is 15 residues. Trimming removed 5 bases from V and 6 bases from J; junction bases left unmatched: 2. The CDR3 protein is CASSGLAGGAGELFF. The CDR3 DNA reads TGTGCCAGCAGCGGACTAGCGGGAGGCGCCGGGGAGCTGTTTTTT.

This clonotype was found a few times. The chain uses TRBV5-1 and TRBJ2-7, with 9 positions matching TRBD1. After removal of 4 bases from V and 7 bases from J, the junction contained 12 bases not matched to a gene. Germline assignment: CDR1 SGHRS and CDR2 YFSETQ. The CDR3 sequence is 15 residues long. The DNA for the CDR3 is TGCGCCAGCAGCCCAGGAACAGGGGGCCCCCTGGAGCAGTACGTC. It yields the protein CASSPGTGGPLEQYV.

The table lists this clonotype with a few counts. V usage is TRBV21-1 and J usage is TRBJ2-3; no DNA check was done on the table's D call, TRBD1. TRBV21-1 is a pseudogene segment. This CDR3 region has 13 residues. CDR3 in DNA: TGTGCCAGCAGCAACAGGGGAGGAGATACGCAGTATTTT. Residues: CASSNRGGDTQYF.

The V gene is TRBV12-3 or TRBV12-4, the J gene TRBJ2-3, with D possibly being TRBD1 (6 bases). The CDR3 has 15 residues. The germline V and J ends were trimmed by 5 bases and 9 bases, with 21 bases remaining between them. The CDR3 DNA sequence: TGTGCCAGCAGTCCAACGACAGGCCCCCCTGGGACGCAGTATTTT. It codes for CASSPTTGPPGTQYF.

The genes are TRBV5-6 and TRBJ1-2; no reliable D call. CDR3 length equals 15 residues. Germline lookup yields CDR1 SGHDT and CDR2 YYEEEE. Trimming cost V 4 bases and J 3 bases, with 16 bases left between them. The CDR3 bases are TGTGCCAGCAGCCCCGCGTCGGGTTGGGACTATGGCTACACCTTC. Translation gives CASSPASGWDYGYTF.

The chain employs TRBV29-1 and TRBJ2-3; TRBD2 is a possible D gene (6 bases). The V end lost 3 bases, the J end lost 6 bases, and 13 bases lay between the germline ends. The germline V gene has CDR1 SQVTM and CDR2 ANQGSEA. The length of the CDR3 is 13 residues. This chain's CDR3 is CSVDIEAGDTQYF. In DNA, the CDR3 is TGCAGCGTTGACATCGAAGCGGGCGATACGCAGTATTTT.

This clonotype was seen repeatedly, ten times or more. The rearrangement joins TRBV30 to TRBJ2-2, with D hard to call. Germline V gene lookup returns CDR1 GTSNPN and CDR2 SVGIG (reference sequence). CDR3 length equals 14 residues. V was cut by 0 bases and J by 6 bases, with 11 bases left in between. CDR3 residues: CAWSVQTGSGELFF. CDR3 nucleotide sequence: TGTGCCTGGAGTGTACAAACTGGGTCCGGGGAGCTGTTTTTT.

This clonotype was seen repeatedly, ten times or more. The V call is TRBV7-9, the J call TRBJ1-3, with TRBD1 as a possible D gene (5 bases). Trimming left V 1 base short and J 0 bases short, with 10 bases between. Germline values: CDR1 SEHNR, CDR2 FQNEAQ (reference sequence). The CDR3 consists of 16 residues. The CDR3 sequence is CASSLEGPRSGNTIYF. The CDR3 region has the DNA TGTGCCAGCAGCTTAGAGGGACCACGCTCTGGAAACACCATATATTTT.

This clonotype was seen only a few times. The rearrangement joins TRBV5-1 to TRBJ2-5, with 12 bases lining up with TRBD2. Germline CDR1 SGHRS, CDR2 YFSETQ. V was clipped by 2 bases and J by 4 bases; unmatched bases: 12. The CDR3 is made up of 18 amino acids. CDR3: CASSFGATSGSPRETQYF. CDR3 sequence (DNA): TGCGCCAGCAGCTTCGGGGCGACTAGCGGGAGCCCTCGAGAGACCCAGTACTTC.

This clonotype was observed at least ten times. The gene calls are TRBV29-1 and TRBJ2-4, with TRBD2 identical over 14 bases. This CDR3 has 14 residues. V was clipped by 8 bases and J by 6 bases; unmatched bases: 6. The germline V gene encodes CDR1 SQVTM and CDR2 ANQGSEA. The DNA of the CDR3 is TGCAGCTCGACTAGCGGGAGGGGGGGAAACATTCAGTACTTC. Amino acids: CSSTSGRGGNIQYF. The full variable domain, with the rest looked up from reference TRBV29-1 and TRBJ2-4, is SAVISQKPSRDICQRGTSLTIQCQVDSQVTMMFWYRQQPGQSLTLIATANQGSEATYESGFVIDKFPISRPNLTFSTLTVSNMSPEDSSIYLCSSTSGRGGNIQYFGAGTRLSVL.

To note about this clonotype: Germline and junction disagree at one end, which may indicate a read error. The CDR3 protein is CASSFGFAHELYF. The CDR3 coding sequence is TGTGCCAGCAGTTTTGGGTTCGCACACGAGCTGTACTTC. The gene calls are TRBV27 and TRBJ2-7; D not certain. The CDR3 has 13 residues. Germline-derived CDR1 and CDR2 are MNHEY and SMNVEV (reference sequence).

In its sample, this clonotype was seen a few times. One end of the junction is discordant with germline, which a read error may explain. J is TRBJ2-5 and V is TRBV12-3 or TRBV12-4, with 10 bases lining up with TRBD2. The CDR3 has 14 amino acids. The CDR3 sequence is CASSLAGDWKTQYF. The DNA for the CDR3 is TGTGCCAGCAGTCTAGCGGGAGATTGGAAGACCCAGTACTTC.

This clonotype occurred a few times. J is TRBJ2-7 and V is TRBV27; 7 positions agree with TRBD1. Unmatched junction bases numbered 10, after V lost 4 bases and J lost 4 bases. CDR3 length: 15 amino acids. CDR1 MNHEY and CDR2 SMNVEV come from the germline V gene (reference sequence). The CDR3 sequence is CASSSRPGQRYEQYV. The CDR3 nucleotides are TGTGCCAGCAGTTCTCGTCCGGGACAGAGATACGAGCAGTACGTC.

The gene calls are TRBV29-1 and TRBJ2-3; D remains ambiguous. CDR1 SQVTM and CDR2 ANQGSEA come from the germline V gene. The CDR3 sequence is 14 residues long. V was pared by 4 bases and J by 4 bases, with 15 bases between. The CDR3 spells CSVGLKPPPDTQYF. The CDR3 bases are TGCAGCGTTGGGTTAAAGCCACCCCCAGATACGCAGTATTTT.

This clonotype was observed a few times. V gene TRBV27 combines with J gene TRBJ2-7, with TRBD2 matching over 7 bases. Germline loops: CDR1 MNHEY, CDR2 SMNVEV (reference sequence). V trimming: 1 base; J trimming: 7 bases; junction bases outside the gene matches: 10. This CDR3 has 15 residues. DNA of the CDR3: TGTGCCAGCAGTTTATTAGGGCGGACCGGGGGGGAGCAGTACTTC. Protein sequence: CASSLLGRTGGEQYF.

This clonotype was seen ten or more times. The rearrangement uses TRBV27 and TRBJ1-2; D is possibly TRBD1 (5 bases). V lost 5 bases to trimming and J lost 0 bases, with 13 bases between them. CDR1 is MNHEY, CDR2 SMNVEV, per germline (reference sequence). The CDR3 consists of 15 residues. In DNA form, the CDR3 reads TGTGCCAGCAGTCAAACAGGAACTACTAACTATGGCTACACCTTC. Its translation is CASSQTGTTNYGYTF.